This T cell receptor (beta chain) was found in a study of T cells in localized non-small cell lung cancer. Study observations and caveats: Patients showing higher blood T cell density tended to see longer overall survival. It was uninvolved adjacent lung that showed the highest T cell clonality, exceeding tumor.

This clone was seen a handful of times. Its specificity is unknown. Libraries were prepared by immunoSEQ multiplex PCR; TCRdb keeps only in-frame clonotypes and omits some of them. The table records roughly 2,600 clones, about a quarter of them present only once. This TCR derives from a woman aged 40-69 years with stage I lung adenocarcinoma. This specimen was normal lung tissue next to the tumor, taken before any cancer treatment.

CDR3 nucleotides: TGTGCCAGCAGCCCAGGATGGGGAGAAAAACTGTTTTTT. It is translated as CASSPGWGEKLFF. The chain combines TRBV9 with TRBJ1-4; D ambiguous. The CDR3 is 13 amino acids. V was trimmed by 4 bases and J by 8 bases, leaving 12 bases between them. The germline V gene encodes CDR1 SGDLS and CDR2 YYNGEE.